The entry below gives a single TCR beta chain sequence along with its context. Its antigen is currently unknown. In the naive CD8 group, cells lacked CD45RO and were positively selected for CCR7, so terminally differentiated effector memory CD45RA+ cells were left out. Only Caucasian adults living in Nashville, Tennessee made up the donor group. Germline V gene sequence: CDR1 GTSNPN, CDR2 SVGIG (reference sequence). This CDR3 has 13 residues. The trim removed 3 bases at V and 6 bases at J, leaving 6 bases unmatched. This sample is part of a study of shared clonotypes between healthy human individuals. Study in general: For every donor, three CD4 naive, three CD4 memory, two CD8 naive and one CD8 memory plates were used. Study-wide points: Rarefaction showed sorted-subset sequencing was incomplete despite large depth.

Deep was the level at which the assay was run. Measured with immunoSEQ multiplex PCR; TCRdb has only the in-frame clones, and not every one. The table lists about 1,900,000 clones, around 96% of them singletons. The rearrangement links TRBV30 to TRBJ2-7, with 9 positions matching TRBD1. Sequenced: naive CD8+ T cells sorted from blood. This clonotype originated in a man between 18 and 29 years old in good health. CDR3 nucleotide sequence: TGTGCCTGGAGCTCCGGGACAGGGCTCGAGCAGTACTTC. It is translated as CAWSSGTGLEQYF.